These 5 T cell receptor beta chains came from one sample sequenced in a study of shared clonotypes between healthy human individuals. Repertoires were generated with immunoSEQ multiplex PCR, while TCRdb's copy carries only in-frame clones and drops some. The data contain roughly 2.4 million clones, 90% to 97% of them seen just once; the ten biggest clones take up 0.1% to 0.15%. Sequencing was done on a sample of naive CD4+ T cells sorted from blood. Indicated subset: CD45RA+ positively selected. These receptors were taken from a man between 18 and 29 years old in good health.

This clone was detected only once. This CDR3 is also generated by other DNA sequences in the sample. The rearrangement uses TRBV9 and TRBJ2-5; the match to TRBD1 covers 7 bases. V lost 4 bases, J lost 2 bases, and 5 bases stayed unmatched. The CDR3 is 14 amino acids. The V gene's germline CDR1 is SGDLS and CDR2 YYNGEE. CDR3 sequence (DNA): TGTGCCAGCAGCCCTTGGGACAGTCAAGAGACCCAGTACTTC. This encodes CASSPWDSQETQYF.

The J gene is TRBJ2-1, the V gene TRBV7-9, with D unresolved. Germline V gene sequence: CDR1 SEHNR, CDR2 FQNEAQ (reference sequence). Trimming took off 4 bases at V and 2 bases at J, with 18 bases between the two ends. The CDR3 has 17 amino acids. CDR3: CASSSLGLDIPYNEQFF. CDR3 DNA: TGTGCCAGCAGCTCCCTCGGCCTCGATATCCCCTACAATGAGCAGTTCTTC.

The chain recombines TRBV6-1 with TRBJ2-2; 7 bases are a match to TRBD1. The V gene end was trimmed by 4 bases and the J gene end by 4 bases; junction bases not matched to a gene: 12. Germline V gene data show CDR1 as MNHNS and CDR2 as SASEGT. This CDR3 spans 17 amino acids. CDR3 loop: CASSATRTGAFTGELFF. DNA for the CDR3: TGTGCCAGCAGTGCTACCCGGACAGGAGCGTTCACCGGGGAGCTGTTTTTT.

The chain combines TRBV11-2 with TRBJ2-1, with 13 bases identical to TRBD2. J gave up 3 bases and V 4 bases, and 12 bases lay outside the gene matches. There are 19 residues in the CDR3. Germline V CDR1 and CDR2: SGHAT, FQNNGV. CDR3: CASSSQPGTSGVNYNEQFF. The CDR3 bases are TGTGCCAGCAGCTCCCAACCAGGGACTAGCGGGGTCAACTACAATGAGCAGTTCTTC.

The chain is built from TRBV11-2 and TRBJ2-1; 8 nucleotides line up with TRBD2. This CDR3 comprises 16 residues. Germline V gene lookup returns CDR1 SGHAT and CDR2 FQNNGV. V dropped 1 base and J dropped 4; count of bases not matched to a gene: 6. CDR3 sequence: CASSLVGGGRYNEQFF. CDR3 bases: TGTGCCAGCAGCTTAGTGGGCGGGGGGCGATACAATGAGCAGTTCTTC. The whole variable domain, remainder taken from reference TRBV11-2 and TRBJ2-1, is EAGVAQSPRYKIIEKRQSVAFWCNPISGHATLYWYQQILGQGPKLLIQFQNNGVVDDSQLPKDRFSAERLKGVDSTLKIQPAKLEDSAVYLCASSLVGGGRYNEQFFGPGTRLTVL.